This TCR beta chain was identified in a study of blood T cells in healthy people across ages. Each donor's blood draw was approximately 10 milliliters of peripheral blood. In regard to this clonotype: The antigen remains undetermined.

Sample-barcoded 5' priming and a J-beta primer mix drove a second PCR of about 7 to 11 cycles. Each cDNA was tagged by a template-switch adaptor containing 12 random nucleotides. TCRdb reprocessed the 5' RACE reads with MiXCR, giving one entry per CDR3 protein. This table has roughly 930,000 distinct CDR3 sequences, roughly 52% appearing once. The trim removed 7 bases at V and 9 bases at J, leaving 10 bases unmatched. The CDR3 runs to 14 residues. Germline CDR1 reads MNHEY; CDR2 reads SMNVEV (reference sequence). General study points: More naive CD4+ cells and higher diversity marked long-lived donors relative to aged donors.

The sequenced sample consisted of blood. The gene calls are TRBV27 and TRBJ2-1; TRBD2 aligns across 9 bases. The receptor comes from a man in his thirties or forties in good health. In DNA form, the CDR3 reads TGTGCCAGCACCAAAGGGGGACTAGCAGGTGAGCAGTTCTTC. Protein: CASTKGGLAGEQFF.